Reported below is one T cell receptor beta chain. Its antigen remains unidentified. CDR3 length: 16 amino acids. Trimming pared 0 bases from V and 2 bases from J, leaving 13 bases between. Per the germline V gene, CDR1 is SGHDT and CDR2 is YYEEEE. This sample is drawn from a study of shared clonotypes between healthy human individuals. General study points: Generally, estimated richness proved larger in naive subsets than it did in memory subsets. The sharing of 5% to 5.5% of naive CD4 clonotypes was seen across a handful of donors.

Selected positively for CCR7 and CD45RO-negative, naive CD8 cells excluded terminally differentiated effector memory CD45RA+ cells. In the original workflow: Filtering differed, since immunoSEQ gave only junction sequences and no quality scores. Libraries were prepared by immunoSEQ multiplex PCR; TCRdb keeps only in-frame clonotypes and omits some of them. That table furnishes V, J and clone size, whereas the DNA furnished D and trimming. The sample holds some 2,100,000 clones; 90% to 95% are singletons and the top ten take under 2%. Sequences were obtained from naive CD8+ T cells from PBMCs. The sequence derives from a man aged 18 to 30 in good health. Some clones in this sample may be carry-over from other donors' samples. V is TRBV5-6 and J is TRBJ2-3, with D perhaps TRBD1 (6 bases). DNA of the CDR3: TGTGCCAGCAGCTTGGCCCCCAGGGGATACACAGATACGCAGTATTTT. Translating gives CASSLAPRGYTDTQYF.